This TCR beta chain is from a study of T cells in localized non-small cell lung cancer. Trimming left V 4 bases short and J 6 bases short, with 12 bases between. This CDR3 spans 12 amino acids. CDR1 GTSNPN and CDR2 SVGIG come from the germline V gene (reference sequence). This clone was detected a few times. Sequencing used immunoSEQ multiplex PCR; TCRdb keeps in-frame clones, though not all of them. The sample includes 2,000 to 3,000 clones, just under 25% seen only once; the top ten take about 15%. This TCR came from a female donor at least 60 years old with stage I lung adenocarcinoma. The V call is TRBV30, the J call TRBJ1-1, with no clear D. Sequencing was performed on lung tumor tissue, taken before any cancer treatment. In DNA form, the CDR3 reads TGTGCCTGGACTAGGTATGGGTCTGAAGCTTTCTTT. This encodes CAWTRYGSEAFF.